This paragraph covers one TCR beta chain sequence. The target antigen is unknown. This specimen belongs to a study of T cell responses to AZD1222 COVID-19 vaccine. Overall study findings and caveats: CD4 TCRs associated with vaccination spanned spike, dominating at 160-218 and 743-854. Baseline seropositives among AZD1222 recipients totaled only 5 to 7. The study found Spike-specific TCR breadth and depth rose after two AZD1222 doses. Repertoire sampling was restricted to post-peak T cell response timepoints.

Germline CDR1 is SGHRS and CDR2 is YFSETQ. The V end was cut by 1 base, the J end by 0 bases, with 11 bases between. The CDR3 is 16 amino acids. Libraries were prepared by immunoSEQ multiplex PCR; TCRdb keeps only in-frame clonotypes and omits some of them. This sample has more than 65,000 clones, with 70% to 90% found just once. Source: peripheral blood, taken 28 days after the second AZD1222 dose. J is TRBJ2-1 and V is TRBV5-1; a weak D match, TRBD2 (6 bases). This sequence was found in an adult who received the AZD1222 COVID-19 vaccine. CDR3: CASSLIGGSSYNEQFF. The CDR3 DNA sequence: TGCGCCAGCAGCTTGATCGGGGGAAGCTCCTACAATGAGCAGTTCTTC.